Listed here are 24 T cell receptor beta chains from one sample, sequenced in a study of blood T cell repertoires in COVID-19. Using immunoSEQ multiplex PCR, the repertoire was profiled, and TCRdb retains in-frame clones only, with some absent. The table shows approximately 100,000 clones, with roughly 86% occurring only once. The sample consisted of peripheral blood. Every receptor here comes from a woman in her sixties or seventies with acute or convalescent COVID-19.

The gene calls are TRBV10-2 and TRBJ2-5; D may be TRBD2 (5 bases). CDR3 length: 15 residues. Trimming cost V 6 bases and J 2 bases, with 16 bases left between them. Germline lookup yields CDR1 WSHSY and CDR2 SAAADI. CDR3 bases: TGCGCCAGCAGCCAACGGGGTGGGCCTCAAGAGACCCAGTACTTC. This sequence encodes CASSQRGGPQETQYF.

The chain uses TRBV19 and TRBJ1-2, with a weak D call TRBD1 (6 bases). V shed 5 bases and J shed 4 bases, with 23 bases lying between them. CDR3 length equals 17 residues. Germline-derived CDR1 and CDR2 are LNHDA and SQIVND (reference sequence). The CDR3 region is CASSARQAPSPGYGYTF. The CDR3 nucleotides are TGTGCCAGTAGTGCCCGACAGGCTCCTTCTCCCGGCTATGGCTACACCTTC.

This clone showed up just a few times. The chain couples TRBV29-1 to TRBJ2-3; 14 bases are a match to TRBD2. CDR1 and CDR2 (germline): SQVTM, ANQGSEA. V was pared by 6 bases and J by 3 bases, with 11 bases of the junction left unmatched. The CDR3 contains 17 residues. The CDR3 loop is CSVRLAGGPGRTDTQYF. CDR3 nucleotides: TGCAGCGTCAGACTAGCGGGAGGGCCGGGACGAACAGATACGCAGTATTTT.

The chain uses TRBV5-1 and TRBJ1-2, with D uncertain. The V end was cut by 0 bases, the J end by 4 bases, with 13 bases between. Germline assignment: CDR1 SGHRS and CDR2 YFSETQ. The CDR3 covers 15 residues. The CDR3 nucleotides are TGCGCCAGCAGCTTGGAATCCCCTTGGGCCTATGGCTACACCTTC. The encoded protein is CASSLESPWAYGYTF.

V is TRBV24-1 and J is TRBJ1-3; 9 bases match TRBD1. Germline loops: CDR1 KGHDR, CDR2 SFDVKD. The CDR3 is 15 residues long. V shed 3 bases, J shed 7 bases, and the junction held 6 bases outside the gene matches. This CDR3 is CATSDPGQGVNTIYF. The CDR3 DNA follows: TGTGCCACCAGTGATCCGGGACAGGGTGTTAACACCATATATTTT.

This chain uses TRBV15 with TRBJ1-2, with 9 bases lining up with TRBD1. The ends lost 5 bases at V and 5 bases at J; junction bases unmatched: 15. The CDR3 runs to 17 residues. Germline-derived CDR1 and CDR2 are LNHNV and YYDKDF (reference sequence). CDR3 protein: CATSPPGTGSLGYGYTF. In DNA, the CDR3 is TGTGCCACCAGCCCCCCGGGGACAGGGAGCCTGGGGTATGGCTACACCTTC.

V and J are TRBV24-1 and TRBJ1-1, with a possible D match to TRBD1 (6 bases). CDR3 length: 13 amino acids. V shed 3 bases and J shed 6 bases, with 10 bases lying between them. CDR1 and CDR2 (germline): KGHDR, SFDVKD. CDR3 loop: CATSDPTGPEAFF. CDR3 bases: TGTGCCACCAGTGATCCGACAGGACCTGAAGCTTTCTTT.

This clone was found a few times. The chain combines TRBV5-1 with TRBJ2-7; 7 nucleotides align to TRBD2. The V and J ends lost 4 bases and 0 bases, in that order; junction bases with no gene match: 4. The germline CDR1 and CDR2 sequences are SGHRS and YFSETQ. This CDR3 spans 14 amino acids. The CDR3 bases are TGCGCCAGCAGCCGGGACTATAGCTCCTACGAGCAGTACTTC. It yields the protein CASSRDYSSYEQYF. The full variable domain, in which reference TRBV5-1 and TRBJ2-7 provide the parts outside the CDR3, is KAGVTQTPRYLIKTRGQQVTLSCSPISGHRSVSWYQQTPGQGLQFLFEYFSETQRNKGNFPGRFSGRQFSNSRSEMNVSTLELGDSALYLCASSRDYSSYEQYFGPGTRLTVT.

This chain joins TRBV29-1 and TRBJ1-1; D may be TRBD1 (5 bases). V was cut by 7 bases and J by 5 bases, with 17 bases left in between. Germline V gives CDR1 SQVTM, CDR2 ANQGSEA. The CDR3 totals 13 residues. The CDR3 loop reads CSARIEQATEAFF. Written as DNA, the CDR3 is TGCAGCGCACGGATTGAACAGGCTACTGAAGCTTTCTTT.

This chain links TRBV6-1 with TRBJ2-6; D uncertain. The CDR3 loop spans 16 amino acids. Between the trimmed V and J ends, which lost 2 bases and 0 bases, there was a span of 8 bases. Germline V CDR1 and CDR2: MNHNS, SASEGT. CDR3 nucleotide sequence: TGTGCCAGCAGTGAACGAACCAGCTCTGGGGCCAACGTCCTGACTTTC. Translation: CASSERTSSGANVLTF.

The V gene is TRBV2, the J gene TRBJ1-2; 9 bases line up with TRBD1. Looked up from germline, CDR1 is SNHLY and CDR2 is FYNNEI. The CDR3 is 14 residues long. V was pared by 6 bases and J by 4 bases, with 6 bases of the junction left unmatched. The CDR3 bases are TGTGCCAGCAGGGCCAGGACAGGGGTCTATGGCTACACCTTC. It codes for CASRARTGVYGYTF.

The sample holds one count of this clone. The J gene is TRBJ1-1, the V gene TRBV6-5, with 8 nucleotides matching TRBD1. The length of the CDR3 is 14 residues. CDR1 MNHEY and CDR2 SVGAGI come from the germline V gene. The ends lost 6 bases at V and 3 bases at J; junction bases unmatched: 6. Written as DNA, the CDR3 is TGTGCCAGCAGGAGGACAGGGCTGGACACTGAAGCTTTCTTT. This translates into CASRRTGLDTEAFF.

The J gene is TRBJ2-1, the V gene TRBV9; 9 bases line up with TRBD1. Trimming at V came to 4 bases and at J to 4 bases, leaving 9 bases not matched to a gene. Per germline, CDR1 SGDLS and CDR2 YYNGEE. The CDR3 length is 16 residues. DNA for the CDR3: TGTGCCAGCAGCTTAAGACCGGGACAGGGTTACAATGAGCAGTTCTTC. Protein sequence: CASSLRPGQGYNEQFF.

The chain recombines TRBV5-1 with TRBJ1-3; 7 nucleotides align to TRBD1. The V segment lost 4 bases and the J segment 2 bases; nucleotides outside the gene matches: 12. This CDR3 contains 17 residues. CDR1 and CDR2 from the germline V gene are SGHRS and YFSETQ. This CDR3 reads CASSMGQPGVTGNTIYF. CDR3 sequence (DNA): TGCGCCAGCAGCATGGGACAGCCCGGCGTTACTGGAAACACCATATATTTT. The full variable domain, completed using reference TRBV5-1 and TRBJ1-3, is KAGVTQTPRYLIKTRGQQVTLSCSPISGHRSVSWYQQTPGQGLQFLFEYFSETQRNKGNFPGRFSGRQFSNSRSEMNVSTLELGDSALYLCASSMGQPGVTGNTIYFGEGSWLTVV.

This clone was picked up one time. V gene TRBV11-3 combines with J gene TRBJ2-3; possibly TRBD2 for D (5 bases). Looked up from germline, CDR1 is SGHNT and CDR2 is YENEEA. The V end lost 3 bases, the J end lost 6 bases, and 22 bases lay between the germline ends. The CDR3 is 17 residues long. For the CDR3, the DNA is TGTGCCAGCAGCTTTAAAACCTCTAGCCGGCTGGGGGATACGCAGTATTTT. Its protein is CASSFKTSSRLGDTQYF.

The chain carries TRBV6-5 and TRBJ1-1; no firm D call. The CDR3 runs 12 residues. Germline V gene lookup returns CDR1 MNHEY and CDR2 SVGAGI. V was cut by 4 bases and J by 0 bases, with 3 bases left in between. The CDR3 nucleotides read TGTGCCAGCAGTTCTGTGAACACTGAAGCTTTCTTT. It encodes CASSSVNTEAFF.

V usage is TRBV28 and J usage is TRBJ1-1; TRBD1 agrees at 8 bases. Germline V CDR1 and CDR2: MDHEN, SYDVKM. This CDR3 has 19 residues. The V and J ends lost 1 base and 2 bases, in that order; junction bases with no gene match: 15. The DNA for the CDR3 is TGTGCCAGCAGTTTATACTCCCCTCACCTGACAGGGGCAAACACTGAAGCTTTCTTT. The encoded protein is CASSLYSPHLTGANTEAFF.

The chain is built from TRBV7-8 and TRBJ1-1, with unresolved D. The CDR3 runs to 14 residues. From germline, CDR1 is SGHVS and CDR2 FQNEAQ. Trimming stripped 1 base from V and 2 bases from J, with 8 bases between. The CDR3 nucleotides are TGTGCCAGCAGCTTAGGGGCCGCTAACACTGAAGCTTTCTTT. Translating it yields CASSLGAANTEAFF.

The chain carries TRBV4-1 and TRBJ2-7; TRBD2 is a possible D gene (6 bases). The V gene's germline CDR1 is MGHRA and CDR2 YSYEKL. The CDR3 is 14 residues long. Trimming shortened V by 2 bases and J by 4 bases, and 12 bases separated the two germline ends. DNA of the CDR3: TGCGCCAGCAGCCAACTTGTCGGGGGATACGAGCAGTACTTC. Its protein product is CASSQLVGGYEQYF.

The CDR3 here is CASSPIGQKETQYF. DNA of the CDR3: TGTGCCAGCAGCCCGATCGGACAGAAAGAGACCCAGTACTTC. The chain links TRBV3-1 (or the pseudogene TRBV3-2) to TRBJ2-5; possible D gene TRBD1, 6 bases. The V gene's germline CDR1 is LGHDT and CDR2 YNNKEL (reference sequence). V was pared by 4 bases and J by 3 bases, with 12 bases between. The CDR3 is 14 residues long.

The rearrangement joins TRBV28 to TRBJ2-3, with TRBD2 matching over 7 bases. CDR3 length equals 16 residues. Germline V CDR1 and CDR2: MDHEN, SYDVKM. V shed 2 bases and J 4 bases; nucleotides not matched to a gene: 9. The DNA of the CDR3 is TGTGCCAGCAGTTTAAGGACTAGAGTACATGCAGATACGCAGTATTTT. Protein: CASSLRTRVHADTQYF.

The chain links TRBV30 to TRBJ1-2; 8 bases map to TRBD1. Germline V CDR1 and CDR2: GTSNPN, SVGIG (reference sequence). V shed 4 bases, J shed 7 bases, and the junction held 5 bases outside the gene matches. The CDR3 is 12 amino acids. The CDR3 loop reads CAWKGQEGGYTF. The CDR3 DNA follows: TGTGCCTGGAAGGGACAGGAAGGTGGCTACACCTTC.

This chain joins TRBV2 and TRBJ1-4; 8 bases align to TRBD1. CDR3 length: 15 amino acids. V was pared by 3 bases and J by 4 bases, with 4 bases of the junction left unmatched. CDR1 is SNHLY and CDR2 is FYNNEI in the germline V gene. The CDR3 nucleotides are TGTGCCAGCAGTGAGCGGACAGGGATTAATGAAAAACTGTTTTTT. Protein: CASSERTGINEKLFF.

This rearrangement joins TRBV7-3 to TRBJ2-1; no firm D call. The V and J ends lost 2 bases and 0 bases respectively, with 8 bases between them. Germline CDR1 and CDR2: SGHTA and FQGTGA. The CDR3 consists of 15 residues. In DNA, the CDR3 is TGTGCCAGCAGCTTAGGGCAGACCTCCTACAATGAGCAGTTCTTC. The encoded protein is CASSLGQTSYNEQFF.